This T cell receptor beta chain was profiled in a study of shared clonotypes between healthy human individuals. Study-level information: The plates for each donor numbered three CD4 naive, three CD4 memory, two CD8 naive and one CD8 memory. Study conclusions and caveats: Memory subsets generally showed lower estimated richness than naive subsets. Of the naive CD4 clonotypes, roughly 5% were shared across a handful of donors.

A note on this clone: The antigen is undetermined.

Profiled with immunoSEQ multiplex PCR; TCRdb holds only in-frame clones, not every one. This table has hundreds of thousands of clones, around 78% appearing once. CDR1 is MRHNA and CDR2 is SNTAGT in the germline V gene. Trimming shortened V by 2 bases and J by 4 bases, and 14 bases separated the two germline ends. This CDR3 is built from 16 residues. The chain has TRBV6-4 and TRBJ2-2; a weak D match, TRBD2 (6 bases). The clonotype comes from a woman under 40 in good health. The sequenced material came from memory CD4+ T cells sorted from blood. The subset: CD45RA-negative fraction. The CDR3 protein is CASSDPEEGTTGELFF. CDR3 nucleotides: TGTGCCAGCAGTGACCCCGAGGAGGGGACCACCGGGGAGCTGTTTTTT.